Listed here are 15 T cell receptor beta chains from one sample, sequenced in a study of beta chain features in type 1 diabetes listed by TCRdb under 2018. Receptor amplification or capture employed the immunoSEQ multiplex PCR assay. The High Capacity cDNA Reverse Transcription Kit was used to reverse transcribe all of the isolated RNA, meaning that expressed TCRB transcripts were what got sequenced. TCRdb limited this immuneACCESS table to in-frame rearrangements with V and J called. A share of clones is missing; checked studies link under half to unresolved V genes, and the rest is unexplained. A total of 130,000 to 150,000 clones appear in this sample, 6.9% of them only once. The top ten constitute more than 1.1% of the sample. The sequencing input was central memory CD4+ T cells from blood. These receptors were obtained from a woman aged 25-40 years in good health.

The V and J genes are TRBV10-3 and TRBJ1-2; D is ambiguous. The CDR3 spans 13 residues. The V end was cut by 5 bases, the J end by 3 bases, with 10 bases between. CDR1 and CDR2 from the germline V gene are ENHRY and SYGVKD. The CDR3 bases are TGTGCCATCAGTACAGACATATACTATGGCTACACCTTC. It is translated as CAISTDIYYGYTF.

This clone turned up a few times. The chain has TRBV18 and TRBJ1-1; 8 bases are shared with TRBD1. Germline CDR1 KGHSH, CDR2 LQKENI. Trimming removed 1 base from V and 3 bases from J; junction bases left unmatched: 4. The CDR3 totals 15 residues. The CDR3 reads CASSPLSGQDTEAFF. Here the CDR3 DNA reads TGTGCCAGCTCACCACTCTCGGGACAGGACACTGAAGCTTTCTTT.

This clone came up a few times. CDR3 amino acids: CASSLTSGYNEQFF. In DNA, the CDR3 is TGCGCCAGCAGCCTTACTAGCGGATACAATGAGCAGTTCTTC. The J gene is TRBJ2-1, the V gene TRBV4-1, with 8 bases fitting TRBD2. The CDR3 has 14 amino acids. Trimming cost V 4 bases and J 4 bases; bases outside gene matches: 3. Germline loops: CDR1 MGHRA, CDR2 YSYEKL.

This clone was observed a handful of times. This chain joins TRBV7-2 and TRBJ2-1, with TRBD2 identical over 11 bases. This CDR3 is built from 17 residues. Germline values: CDR1 SGHTA, CDR2 FQGNSA. With V trimmed by 1 base and J by 4 bases, 6 bases remained unmatched. CDR3: CASSLVGGTSGYNEQFF. CDR3 sequence (DNA): TGTGCCAGCAGCTTAGTAGGAGGGACTAGCGGTTACAATGAGCAGTTCTTC.

The chain joins TRBV7-2 to TRBJ2-5; maybe TRBD1 (6 bases). Trimming cost V 0 bases and J 13 bases, with 15 bases left between them. The CDR3 runs to 13 residues. Looked up from germline, CDR1 is SGHTA and CDR2 is FQGNSA. The CDR3, as DNA: TGTGCCAGCAGCTTAGCAAGTAACAGGGACGGGTACTTC. Amino acids: CASSLASNRDGYF.

DNA of the CDR3: TGTGCCAGCAGGACCTTAGCGGGCCTTAACACCGGGGAGCTGTTTTTT. Protein product: CASRTLAGLNTGELFF. The chain has TRBV27 and TRBJ2-2; TRBD2 matches 7 bases. The junction had 9 bases not matched to a gene; V was cut back by 6 bases and J by 2 bases. Germline loops: CDR1 MNHEY, CDR2 SMNVEV (reference sequence). This CDR3 comprises 16 residues.

This clone was seen ten or more times. This sequence joins TRBV28 and TRBJ2-7, with D maybe TRBD1 (6 bases). The V gene lost 5 bases and the J gene lost 13 bases, with 12 bases spanning the gap. This CDR3 region has 10 residues. Germline CDR1 and CDR2: MDHEN and SYDVKM. This CDR3 reads CASSGYRVYF. In DNA form, the CDR3 reads TGTGCCAGCAGTGGATACAGGGTATACTTC.

Ten or more counts support this clone. This chain links TRBV4-3 with TRBJ2-3; TRBD2 is a possible D gene (6 bases). V dropped 1 base and J dropped 4 bases, with 6 bases sitting between them. Germline V gives CDR1 LGHNA, CDR2 YSLEER. This CDR3 is 13 amino acids long. This chain's CDR3 is CASSQGLADTQYF. The DNA of the CDR3 is TGCGCCAGCAGCCAAGGACTAGCAGATACGCAGTATTTT.

This clone has just a few counts. V gene TRBV18 combines with J gene TRBJ2-4; 11 positions agree with TRBD2. In germline, CDR1 is KGHSH, CDR2 LQKENI. V gave up 0 bases and J gave up 0 bases; unmatched junction bases: 7. This CDR3 comprises 19 residues. The chain's CDR3 is CASSPPSLAGGLAKNIQYF. The CDR3 bases are TGTGCCAGCTCACCACCGTCCCTAGCGGGAGGACTAGCCAAAAACATTCAGTACTTC.

The CDR3 loop is CASSLGLAGVGEQFF. DNA of the CDR3: TGTGCCAGCAGTTTGGGACTAGCGGGAGTAGGGGAGCAGTTCTTC. The V gene is TRBV6-6, the J gene TRBJ2-1, with 14 bases aligning to TRBD2. The junction had 6 bases not matched to a gene; V was cut back by 4 bases and J by 10 bases. This CDR3 contains 15 residues. Germline lookup yields CDR1 MNHNY and CDR2 SVGAGI (reference sequence).

This clone turned up a few times. The rearrangement links TRBV7-3 to TRBJ2-4, with 11 bases that match TRBD2. Germline CDR1 is SGHTA and CDR2 is FQGTGA. The CDR3 has 16 amino acids. V trimming: 5 bases; J trimming: 2 bases; junction bases outside the gene matches: 5. The CDR3 region is CASSLGLAGTKNIQYF. CDR3 nucleotide sequence: TGTGCCAGCAGCCTCGGACTAGCGGGCACCAAAAACATTCAGTACTTC.

The rearrangement joins TRBV2 to TRBJ2-1, with 10 bases aligning to TRBD2. The CDR3 spans 14 residues. J gave up 5 bases and V 5 bases, and 3 bases lay outside the gene matches. The germline V gene has CDR1 SNHLY and CDR2 FYNNEI. The CDR3 coding sequence is TGTGCCAGCAGTCGGACTAGCGGAAACAATGAGCAGTTCTTC. Translation: CASSRTSGNNEQFF.

This clone was recorded a few times. The chain is built from TRBV2 and TRBJ2-1, with TRBD2 matching over 7 bases. CDR3 length: 15 amino acids. Trimming took 5 bases from V and 4 from J; bases not matched to a gene: 8. Per the germline V gene, CDR1 is SNHLY and CDR2 is FYNNEI. The CDR3 spells CASSPVAGDYNEQFF. The CDR3 DNA reads as TGTGCCAGCAGTCCAGTAGCGGGCGATTACAATGAGCAGTTCTTC.

This clone was recorded at least ten times. V usage is TRBV30 and J usage is TRBJ2-7; a weak D match, TRBD1 (6 bases). The V gene lost 2 bases and the J gene lost 6 bases, with 11 bases spanning the gap. This CDR3 has 12 residues. Per the germline V gene, CDR1 is GTSNPN and CDR2 is SVGIG (reference sequence). The CDR3 protein is CAWSISGAEQYF. The DNA of the CDR3 is TGTGCCTGGAGTATTTCAGGGGCCGAGCAGTACTTC.

This clone occurred a few times. The genes are TRBV14 and TRBJ1-2; the match to TRBD1 covers 7 bases. V lost 6 bases, J lost 5 bases, and 6 bases stayed unmatched. The CDR3 spans 13 residues. Germline V gene sequence: CDR1 SGHDN, CDR2 FVKESK. CDR3 DNA sequence: TGTGCCAGCAGTCCCGGGACAGATTATGGCTACACCTTC. Translating it yields CASSPGTDYGYTF.